The 11 T cell receptor beta chains given below trace back to one sample, sequenced in a study of tumor-infiltrating lymphocytes in primary liver carcinoma. Starting from 500 ng of total RNA, TCR beta cDNA was produced with a primer in the constant region. Slightly modified ARM-PCR with three nested multiplex PCR rounds yielded TCR beta libraries. Researchers ran the first two PCR rounds for 10 cycles each with TRBV1-TRBV30 forward primers and a C-beta reverse primer. TCRdb recomputed calls from the multiplex PCR reads with MiXCR, one row per CDR3 protein. This sample has tens of thousands of distinct CDR3 sequences; roughly three quarters occur once, and the top ten carry about 32%. Co-extraction of both nucleic acids (RNA and DNA) used about 19-33 mg of unsorted bulk tissue. Material: liver tumor tissue from sampling region 5. Noted subset: tumor region T5, tumor centre. Every receptor here comes from a woman in her 30s with primary liver carcinoma and hepatitis B virus infection.

Points on this clonotype: At one of its ends the junction is not consistent with the germline gene, which may arise from a read error. This sequence joins TRBV4-2 and TRBJ2-1, with 7 bases matching TRBD2. The CDR3 length is 13 residues. CDR1 LGHNA and CDR2 YNFKEQ come from the germline V gene. The CDR3 bases are TGTGCCAGCGGCGGGAGTTCACGTTCTGAGGAGTTCTTC. This encodes CASGGSSRSEEFF.

The V and J genes are TRBV30 and TRBJ2-1; 9 bases are a match to TRBD2. The CDR3 contains 14 residues. J lost 9 bases, V lost 2 bases, and 8 bases had no gene match. CDR1 and CDR2 (germline): GTSNPN, SVGIG (reference sequence). The CDR3 coding sequence is TGTGCCTGGAGTAGGGGACTAGCCGCCGCTGAGCAGTTCTTC. Translating gives CAWSRGLAAAEQFF. Full variable domain (outside the CDR3, taken from reference TRBV30 and TRBJ2-1): SQTIHQWPATLVQPVGSPLSLECTVEGTSNPNLYWYRQAAGRGLQLLFYSVGIGQISSEVPQNLSASRPQDRQFILSSKKLLLSDSGFYLCAWSRGLAAAEQFFGPGTRLTVL.

A note on this clonotype: One end of the junction does not line up with germline, which may come from a read error. The chain combines TRBV6-2 or TRBV6-3 with TRBJ2-1, with TRBD2 as a possible D gene (6 bases). CDR3 size: 17 residues. Germline values: CDR1 MNHEY, CDR2 SVGEGT. The CDR3 nucleotides read TGTGCCTGCAGTTACCGGGAAGTGAGCAGGAGGGCCAGTGAGCAGCTCTTC. Translating gives CACSYREVSRRASEQLF.

Comments on this clonotype: Without the conserved terminal phenylalanine or tryptophan, this CDR3 likely stems from a read error. The CDR3 region is CASNGGDGQPQHL. DNA of the CDR3: TGTGCCAGCAATGGGGGGGATGGGCAGCCTCAGCATCTT. The rearrangement links TRBV12-3 or TRBV12-4 to TRBJ1-5; a possible D gene is TRBD1 (5 bases). CDR3 length equals 13 residues.

This chain connects TRBV13 to TRBJ1-1; D possibly corresponds to TRBD1 (5 bases). CDR3 length: 17 residues. Germline CDR1 and CDR2: PRHDT and FYEKMQ (reference sequence). The germline V and J ends were trimmed by 1 base and 6 bases, with 21 bases remaining between them. Here the CDR3 reads CASSLEGFGIRGAEAFF. CDR3 nucleotide sequence: TGTGCCAGCAGCTTAGAAGGGTTTGGTATTAGGGGCGCTGAAGCTTTCTTT.

With respect to this clonotype: The junction and the germline gene differ at one end; a read error may be behind it. V usage is TRBV28 and J usage is TRBJ2-1; 12 nucleotides line up with TRBD2. From germline, CDR1 is MDHEN and CDR2 SYDVKM. The CDR3 is 15 amino acids. The CDR3 DNA reads as TGTGTCAGGAGTTTATGGACTAGCGGGAACAATGAGCAGCTCTTC. Amino acids: CVRSLWTSGNNEQLF.

This clonotype was observed many times. A much larger clone is a single base away; this may be a read error. The chain couples TRBV7-9 to TRBJ2-7; no clear D. This CDR3 comprises 15 residues. Looked up from germline, CDR1 is SEHNR and CDR2 is FQNEAQ (reference sequence). In nucleotides, the CDR3 is TGTGCCTGCAGCTTGGACGCAGCTCGGGCCTACGAGCAGTACTTC. This codes for CACSLDAARAYEQYF.

This clonotype was observed at least ten times. CDR3 nucleotides: TGTGCCACCAGGTGGGGCTCGGATGGTCCCCAGCATTTT. This translates into CATRWGSDGPQHF. This chain connects TRBV28 to TRBJ1-5, with D possibly being TRBD1 (5 bases). Germline loops: CDR1 MDHEN, CDR2 SYDVKM. V was trimmed by 10 bases and J by 10 bases, leaving 20 bases between them. The CDR3 runs to 13 residues.

This chain connects TRBV11-3 to TRBJ2-1; weak D call: TRBD2 (5 bases). The germline gives CDR1 SGHNT, CDR2 YENEEA. The CDR3 extends over 13 amino acids. This CDR3 is CVGSLDGNNEQFF. The DNA of the CDR3 is TGTGTCGGCAGCTTAGACGGGAATAATGAGCAGTTCTTC.

The genes are TRBV12-3 or TRBV12-4 and TRBJ2-2; a possible D gene is TRBD1 (5 bases). The CDR3 loop spans 15 amino acids. V was clipped by 5 bases and J by 4 bases, with 14 bases between them. DNA for the CDR3: TGTGCCAGCAGTCCCCCTGTAGGGGTCACCGGGGAGCTGTTTTTT. Residues: CASSPPVGVTGELFF.

To note about this clonotype: A much larger clone is a single base away; this may be a read error. The CDR3: CAGSFRLVGVFNEQFF. The DNA of the CDR3 is TGTGCCGGCAGCTTTCGACTAGTGGGAGTTTTCAATGAGCAGTTCTTC. The gene calls are TRBV11-2 and TRBJ2-1; tentatively, D is TRBD2 (6 bases). Looked up from germline, CDR1 is SGHAT and CDR2 is FQNNGV. The CDR3 sequence is 16 residues long.